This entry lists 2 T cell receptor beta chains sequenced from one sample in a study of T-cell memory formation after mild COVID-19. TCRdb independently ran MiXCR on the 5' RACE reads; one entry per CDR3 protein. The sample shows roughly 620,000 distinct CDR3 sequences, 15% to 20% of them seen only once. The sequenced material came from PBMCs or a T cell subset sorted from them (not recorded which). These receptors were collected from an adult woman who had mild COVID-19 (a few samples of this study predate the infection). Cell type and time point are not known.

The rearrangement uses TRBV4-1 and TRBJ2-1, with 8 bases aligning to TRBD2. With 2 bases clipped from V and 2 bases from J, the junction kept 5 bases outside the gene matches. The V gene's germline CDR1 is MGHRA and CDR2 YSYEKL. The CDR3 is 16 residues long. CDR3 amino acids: CASSQLAGVAYNEQFF. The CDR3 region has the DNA TGCGCCAGCAGCCAACTAGCGGGTGTAGCCTACAATGAGCAGTTCTTC.

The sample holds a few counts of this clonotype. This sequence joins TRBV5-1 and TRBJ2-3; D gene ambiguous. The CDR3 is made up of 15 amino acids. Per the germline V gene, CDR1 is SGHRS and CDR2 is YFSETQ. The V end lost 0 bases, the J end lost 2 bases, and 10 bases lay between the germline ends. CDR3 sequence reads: CASSLGVETTDTQYF. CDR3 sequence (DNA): TGCGCCAGCAGCTTGGGGGTAGAAACCACAGATACGCAGTATTTT.